Here is one T cell receptor beta chain with its context. Antigen: not known. The entirety of the isolated RNA underwent reverse transcription, so expressed TCRB transcripts were sequenced. Sequencing was performed with immunoSEQ multiplex PCR; in TCRdb, only in-frame clones are kept and a portion is missing. The top ten hold approximately 0.56% of the sample, which has about 160,000 clones, about 8.3% seen once. The V and J ends lost 2 bases and 7 bases, in that order; junction bases with no gene match: 1. The germline gives CDR1 LGHNA, CDR2 YSLEER. This CDR3 contains 13 residues. This sample was included in a study of beta chain features in type 1 diabetes. Overall study findings and caveats: Researchers reported that naive, central memory and Treg TCRB repertoires appeared more similar in patients than in healthy donors. TCRB CDR3 length was moderately but significantly reduced in all four CD4+ subsets of Type 1 diabetes patients.

This clonotype originated in a young woman with type 1 diabetes. Sequencing was done on a sample of central memory CD4+ T cells from blood. The chain recombines TRBV4-3 with TRBJ1-2; 10 bases are a match to TRBD1. The CDR3 region has the DNA TGCGCCAGCAGCCAATGGACAGGGGGTGGCTACACCTTC. As protein: CASSQWTGGGYTF.